This T cell receptor (beta chain) is from a study of blood T cell repertoires in COVID-19 (dated by TCRdb to about 2020). At the level of the whole study: Samples from collaborators originated in the United States, Italy and Spain and spanned both the acute and convalescent phases of COVID-19. The prospective study material was composed of cDNA or gDNA derived from T cells, B-cell-depleted T cells, or PBMCs. The dataset comprised deeply sampled blood TCRbeta repertoires from subjects exposed to, actively infected with, or recovered from COVID-19. A freely available public database, intended as a resource for researchers studying the immune response to SARS-CoV-2, is where the repertoires were released. The samples were drawn from the first 160 participants of the ongoing ImmuneRACE study and from 950 to 1,500 subjects provided by 6 global collaborators. Nearly every sample came with metadata listing a de-identified subject ID, COVID-19 status, age in years and sex. Where available, HLA class I and class II types were taken from metadata supplied by the sample provider and were not determined by assay-based typing.

The CDR3 starts with the cysteine, ends with the phenylalanine, and has 14 residues. Only the CDR3 DNA is retained, 42 bases long and in frame from the first base. Trimming takes 6 bases from V and 5 bases from J, and the germline ends sit 16 bases apart. CDR1 and CDR2 are drawn from the germline V gene: LGHNT, FRNRAP. As concerns this clone: Its recognized antigen is unknown. Nothing much larger sits one base from this clone, and base qualities are not available.

Points the paper makes about the study in general: Clinical and demographic metadata were provided uncurated, with the amount varying by source and participant.

TCRbeta CDR3 regions were amplified from genomic DNA by means of the immunoSEQ Assay, a bias-controlled multiplex PCR. From the authors' description of their analysis: The number of nucleated cells in each sample was estimated by amplification of reference gene primers within the assay. To quantify the absolute abundance of each unique TCRbeta CDR3 rearrangement, sequence reads were collapsed and filtered. For each sample, productive Simpson clonality was calculated as the square root of Simpson's diversity index across productive rearrangements. The table comes from immuneACCESS by way of TCRdb, which keeps in-frame sequences with V and J called. Part of the clones is missing from these tables; in studies checked, under half for an unresolved V gene and the rest for unknown reasons. V and J calls and clone size are copied from that table; D and trimming were computed from the DNA. The sample table shows about 120,000 clones, and 75% to 85% are seen once. Around 3.9% of the sample is in the top ten clones.

Whole blood was collected in K2EDTA tubes by collaborating institutions according to the institutions' own protocols. For TCRbeta analysis, collaborators shipped samples in one of three forms: frozen whole blood, isolated PBMCs, or DNA extracted from either of those sample types. The rearranged segments are TRBV12-5 and TRBJ1-1; the D gene identity is not certain. This clonotype was sampled from a woman of 80 years or more with acute or convalescent COVID-19. Sequenced: peripheral blood. The CDR3 corresponds to CASGPSQLETEAFF. The DNA is TGTGCTAGTGGGCCTTCCCAGTTGGAGACTGAAGCTTTCTTT.